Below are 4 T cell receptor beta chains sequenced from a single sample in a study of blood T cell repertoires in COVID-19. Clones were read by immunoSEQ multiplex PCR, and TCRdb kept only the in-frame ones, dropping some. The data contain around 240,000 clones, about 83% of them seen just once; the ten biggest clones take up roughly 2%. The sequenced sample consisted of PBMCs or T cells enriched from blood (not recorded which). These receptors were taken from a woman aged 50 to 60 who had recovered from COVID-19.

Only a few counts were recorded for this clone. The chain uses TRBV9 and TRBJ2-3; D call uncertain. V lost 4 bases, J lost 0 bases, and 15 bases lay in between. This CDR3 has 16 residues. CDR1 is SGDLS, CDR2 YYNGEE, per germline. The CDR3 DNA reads TGTGCCAGCAGCCCCTCCGGAGCAGCTAGCACAGATACGCAGTATTTT. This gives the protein CASSPSGAASTDTQYF.

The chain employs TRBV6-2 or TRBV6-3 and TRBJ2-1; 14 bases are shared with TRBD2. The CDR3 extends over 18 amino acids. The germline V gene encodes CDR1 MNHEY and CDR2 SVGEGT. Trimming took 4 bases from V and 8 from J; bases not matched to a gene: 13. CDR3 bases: TGTGCCAGCAGTTTTTCTGGACAGGGGACTAGCGGGAGCTATGAGCAGTTCTTC. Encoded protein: CASSFSGQGTSGSYEQFF.

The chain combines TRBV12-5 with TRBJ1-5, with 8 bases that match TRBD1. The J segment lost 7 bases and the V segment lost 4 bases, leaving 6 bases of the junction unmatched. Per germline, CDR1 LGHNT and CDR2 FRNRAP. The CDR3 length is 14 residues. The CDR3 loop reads CASGSQGARQPQHF. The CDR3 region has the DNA TGTGCTAGTGGTTCGCAGGGGGCCCGACAGCCCCAGCATTTT.

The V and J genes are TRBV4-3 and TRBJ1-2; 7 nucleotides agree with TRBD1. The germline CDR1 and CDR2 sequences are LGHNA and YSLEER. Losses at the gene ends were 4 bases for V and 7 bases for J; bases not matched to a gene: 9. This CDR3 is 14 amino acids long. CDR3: CASSPGQTTGGYTF. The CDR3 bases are TGCGCCAGCAGCCCGGGACAGACTACAGGTGGCTACACCTTC.